Reported below is one TCR beta chain. Its antigen is not yet known. No much larger clone exists at a distance of one base, and base qualities are not known. The data were obtained in a study of cytomegalovirus exposure and HLA in healthy donors (dated by TCRdb to the late 2010s). In terms of the full investigation: An earlier analysis of several hundred of the donors reported approximately 300 Gb of sequence data and approximately 110 million unique TCR beta sequences from about 180 million T cells. All discovery cohort repertoires had been generated on a single sequencing platform. In an earlier analysis of roughly 600 of the donors, high-throughput TCR beta sequencing was used to judge whether each TCR beta V gene segment behaved as functional or pseudogenic. In addition to the first cohort of around 670 subjects, a separate validation cohort of 120 different subjects was used. Roughly 290 gigabases of sequencing data and approximately 92 million unique TCR sequences made up an early release that covered several hundred HLA-typed donors. The study profiled the T cell repertoires of about 640 subjects by immunosequencing and related them to cytomegalovirus serostatus. To predict cytomegalovirus infection status, the study combined high-throughput TCR immunosequencing, statistical association of individual TCRs with disease status, and machine learning. A later genetic analysis took genome-wide SNP genotypes for about 65% of the 666 donors and used that subset as a discovery cohort. The later analysis used no new phenotypic data to find candidate immune exposures, relying instead on TCR beta sequences and their occurrence across donors. Of the 350 to 450 genotyped donors, around 81% fell in the genetic ancestry cluster associated with self-reported Caucasian donors. Donor age, sex, ethnicity and CMV serostatus were compiled alongside the repertoire data. Class I and class II HLA loci were covered by the typing at four-digit resolution. Typing coverage varied by locus: roughly 620-640 donors for A, B, C, DRB1 and DQB1; approximately 560 for DQA1; around 570 for DPA1; roughly 470 for DPB1. A few DR-DQ haplotypes were treated as single units for association and clustering because of strong linkage in the cohort. The study aimed to test whether signatures of past pathogen exposure could be identified by cataloging public T cell receptors. In a later analysis, previously published TCR beta repertoires from about 670 donors were re-analyzed and high-resolution HLA genotyping was added so that TCR occurrence patterns could be studied. Across some 400 genotyped donors of the cohort, an average of 235,054 unique TCR beta nucleotide sequences per donor were sequenced, and around 20% of those sequences were non-productive.

To prepare the library, the immunoSEQ multiplex PCR assay was applied. For the multiplex PCR, a mixture combining 60 forward primers for TCR Vbeta segments and 13 reverse primers for TCR Jbeta segments was used. A multiplex PCR assay on genomic DNA amplified the CDR3 region of rearranged TCR beta genes. The amplified TCR beta libraries were sequenced on the Illumina HiSeq System as 87-base-pair reads. In the authors' own workflow: In a later analysis, some 80 million unique TCR beta chains were counted across the 500 to 700 repertoires, and roughly 10 million of these chains were shared by at least two donors. Raw reads were error-corrected and collapsed into unique sequences by a nearest-neighbor algorithm in which closely related sequences were merged to remove PCR and sequencing errors. Alignment of CDR3 sequences to IMGT reference sequences was used to assign V, D and J gene segments. Each retained sequence needed at least a six-nucleotide match to both a V gene segment and a J gene segment. Rearrangements were called productive when the CDR3 lacked stop codons and stayed in frame with V and J; all others were non-productive. Following IMGT convention, CDR3 was defined as the stretch from the second conserved V-encoded cysteine to the conserved J-encoded phenylalanine. The earlier analysis of 500 to 650 of the donors excluded any sequence lacking an unambiguous match to a single V gene segment. An earlier analysis of fewer than 650 of the donors classified V segments as functional when productive rearrangements were above 56.7% and as segregating when the standard deviation between donors was above 5%. To diagnose cytomegalovirus status from the catalog of TCR beta chain sequences, a statistical classification framework was built. In a later analysis, TCR nucleotide sequences were compared against IMGT/GENE-DB human TR gene sequences so that V and J genes could be assigned. In a later analysis, CDR3 sequences and most-parsimonious VDJ recombination scenarios were assigned using the TCRdist pipeline. A later analysis defined each TCR beta chain by its CDR3 amino acid sequence plus V-gene family, and excluded reads lacking a unique V-gene family. To address suspected cross-contamination and a sequencing artifact, a later analysis removed roughly 580 highly shared, low-generation-probability nucleotide sequences. In a later analysis, a clonal expansion index was calculated for each public chain from normalized within-repertoire ranks of inferred template counts. A later analysis computed generation probabilities with a VDJ recombination model fitted to out-of-frame rearrangements, and checked the results against IGoR. A later analysis scored TCR-TCR, TCR-HLA and TCR-CMV co-occurrence with hypergeometric tests, applying a repertoire-size bias correction to TCR pairs. In a later analysis, false discovery rates were estimated by permuting HLA or CMV assignments 20 times. In a later analysis, co-occurring TCRs were grouped with DBSCAN, and TCRdist sequence similarity was added when clustering was performed within HLA-allele-positive subsets. Co-occurrence clustering excluded repertoires with fewer than 30,000 or more than 120,000 public chains, plus five with anomalous nucleotide sharing. TCRdb retrieved this table from immuneACCESS and kept in-frame rearrangements only. Not all clones are present; in checked studies, unresolved V genes account for under half, and no reason is known for the remainder. D and trimming were read from the DNA, whereas the V and J calls and clone size are those reported in that table. The sample profile shows 110,000 or so clones; around 81% of them were found once. The top ten hold roughly 2.4% of the sample.

The CDR3 sequence holds 12 residues, the cysteine and phenylalanine included. Left in the record is the CDR3 DNA by itself, 36 bases read in frame from the first base. CDR1 and CDR2 were assigned from the germline V gene as SGHTS and YDEGEE. The trim is 2 bases for V and 9 bases for J, with a gap of 12 bases between the germline ends. Results the study describes overall, beyond this receptor: In a later analysis, the rate of TCR association differed among HLA loci, with DRB1 alleles having the most associated TCRs and HLA-C alleles having the fewest. A later analysis reported that several top co-occurrence clusters appeared linked to parvovirus B19, influenza, CMV and Epstein-Barr virus. A total of roughly 160 TCR beta chains were listed by the study as associated with cytomegalovirus. A later analysis associated about 17,000 TCR beta sequences with specific HLA alleles at a false discovery rate of 0.05. In an earlier analysis of some 500 of the donors, most TCR beta V segments were observed in productive rearrangements about 90% or about 30% of the time, broadly matching IMGT annotations. The only immune exposure information available for the cohort was CMV serostatus. The earlier analysis of 587 of the donors excluded some 16 rarely observed V segments, including chromosome 9 orphons, because counts were too low. A further reported finding was that TCR beta sequences accurately predicted the HLA-A and HLA-B alleles for most subjects in the first cohort. Because some donors lacked HLA typing at each locus, the association tests relied only on the typed subset. Linkage disequilibrium might explain the correlated functional status among segregating V segments, but an unknown experimental factor could not be excluded. A few of the identified cytomegalovirus-associated TCR beta chains were confirmed in vitro to be specific for cytomegalovirus antigens. Cytomegalovirus status was reported to be diagnosed by the classifier with high specificity and sensitivity in both the original and validation cohorts. In this cohort, only TCR beta chains were sequenced, and detectable features were limited by the absence of alpha or paired-chain data. A cluster of highly shared sequence variants was judged likely to be a technical artifact of the sequencing pipeline. According to a later analysis, most CMV-associated TCR beta chains appeared to be HLA-restricted, and the HLA associations seemed to be driven largely by CMV exposure. In a later analysis, HLA-associated TCR beta chains showed more clonal expansion and lower generation probabilities than non-associated chains that were equally common. Assigning TCR associations to individual alleles was difficult when HLA alleles, especially DR and DQ, strongly co-occurred. In a later genetic analysis, a missense DCLRE1C variant was associated with V-gene and J-gene trimming of TCR beta chains, and the association was replicated in an independent cohort. Presence/absence analyses assumed roughly uniform sequencing depth across donors, an assumption that may not hold. Most TCR sequences were observed very rarely across donors, whereas some public TCRs were present in many individuals. The authors suggested that the approach could potentially be extended to other disease states and immunological phenotypes. According to a later genetic analysis, donors in an Asian-associated ancestry cluster had fewer N-insertions in productive TCRs than the roughly 670-donor mean. Because the 87-base-pair reads could not distinguish some IMGT-functional V segments, including TRBV6-2 and TRBV6-3, those segments were excluded.

The cohort was made up of under 800 healthy bone marrow donors. Cohort members were all nominally healthy when sampled, although unrecorded immune exposures were likely present. The donor was CMV seronegative and was included in the group of about 400 seronegative cohort members. A peripheral blood sample was provided by each donor, and peripheral blood mononuclear cells were used for TCR beta sequencing. Genomic DNA extraction from the blood cell samples was performed with the Qiagen DNeasy Blood Extraction Kit. The sequenced sample was PBMCs. The origin of this receptor is a middle-aged woman in good health and CMV-seronegative. The chain couples TRBV5-8 to TRBJ2-7; TRBD1 might be the D gene, on 6 matching bases. The CDR3 corresponds to CASSLSMTGQYF. At the DNA level, the sequence is TGTGCCAGCAGCTTAAGTATGACAGGGCAGTACTTC. Extended through the reference TRBV5-8 and TRBJ2-7 proteins, this CDR3 yields the full variable domain: EAGVTQSPTHLIKTRGQQATLRCSPISGHTSVYWYQQALGLGLQFLLWYDEGEERNRGNFPPRFSGRQFPNYSSELNVNALELEDSALYLCASSLSMTGQYFGPGTRLTVT.